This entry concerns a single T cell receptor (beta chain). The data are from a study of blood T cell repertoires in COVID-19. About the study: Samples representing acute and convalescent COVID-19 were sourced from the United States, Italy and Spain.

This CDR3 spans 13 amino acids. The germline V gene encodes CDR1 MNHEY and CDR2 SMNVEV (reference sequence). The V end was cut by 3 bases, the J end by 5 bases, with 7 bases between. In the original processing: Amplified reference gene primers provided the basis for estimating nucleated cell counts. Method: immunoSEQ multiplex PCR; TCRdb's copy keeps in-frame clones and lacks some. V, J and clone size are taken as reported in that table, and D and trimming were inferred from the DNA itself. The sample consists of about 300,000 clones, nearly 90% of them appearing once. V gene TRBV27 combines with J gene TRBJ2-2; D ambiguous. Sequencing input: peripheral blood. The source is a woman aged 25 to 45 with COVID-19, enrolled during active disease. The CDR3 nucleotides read TGTGCCAGCAGTTTGAGTCCGACCGGGGAGCTGTTTTTT. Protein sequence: CASSLSPTGELFF.